This T cell receptor (beta chain) was observed in a study of T cell repertoires in cytomegalovirus infection. Study background: Public TCR beta signatures provided an indication of both CMV infection and a matching HLA type.

This clonotype appeared many times. The antigen remains unidentified. TCRdb analysed the reads with MiXCR anew, one entry per CDR3 protein. The sample lists some 900,000 distinct CDR3 sequences, approximately 30% occurring once. The receptor comes from a human donor in good health (CMV status not recorded). Some clones in this sample may be carry-over from other donors' samples. The material sequenced was cultured CD8+ T cells from PBMCs, taken from culture after CMV antigen stimulation.

The DNA of the CDR3 is TGCAGTGCTACCAGGGCCGGAATAATAGGCAATCAGCCCCAGCATTTT. Translated, it gives CSATRAGIIGNQPQHF. The rearrangement uses TRBV20-1 and TRBJ1-5; possibly TRBD1 for D (5 bases). The V end was cut by 4 bases, the J end by 2 bases, with 18 bases between. Germline CDR1 DFQATT, CDR2 SNEGSKA (reference sequence). The CDR3 consists of 16 residues.